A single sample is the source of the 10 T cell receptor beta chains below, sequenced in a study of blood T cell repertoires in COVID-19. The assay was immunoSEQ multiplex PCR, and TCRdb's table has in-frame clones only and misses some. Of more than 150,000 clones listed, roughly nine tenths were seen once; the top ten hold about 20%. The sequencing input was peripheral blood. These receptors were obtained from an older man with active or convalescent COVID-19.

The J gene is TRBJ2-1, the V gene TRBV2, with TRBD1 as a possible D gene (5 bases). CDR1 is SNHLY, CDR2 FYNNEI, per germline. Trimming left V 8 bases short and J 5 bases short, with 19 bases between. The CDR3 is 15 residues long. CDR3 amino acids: CASSVQGLRDNEQFF. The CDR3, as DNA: TGTGCCAGCTCTGTCCAGGGTTTGCGAGACAATGAGCAGTTCTTC.

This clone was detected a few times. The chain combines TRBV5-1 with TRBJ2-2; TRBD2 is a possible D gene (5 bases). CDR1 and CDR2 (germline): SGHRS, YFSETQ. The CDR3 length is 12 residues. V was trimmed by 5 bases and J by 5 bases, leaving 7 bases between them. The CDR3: CASREVTGELFF. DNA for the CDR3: TGCGCCAGCAGGGAGGTAACCGGGGAGCTGTTTTTT.

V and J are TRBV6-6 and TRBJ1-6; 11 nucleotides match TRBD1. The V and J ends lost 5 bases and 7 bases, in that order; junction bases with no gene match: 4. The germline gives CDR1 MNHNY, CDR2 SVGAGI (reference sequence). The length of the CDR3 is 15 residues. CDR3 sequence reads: CASSAGQGGNSPLHF. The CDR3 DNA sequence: TGTGCCAGCAGTGCGGGACAGGGGGGAAATTCACCCCTCCACTTT.

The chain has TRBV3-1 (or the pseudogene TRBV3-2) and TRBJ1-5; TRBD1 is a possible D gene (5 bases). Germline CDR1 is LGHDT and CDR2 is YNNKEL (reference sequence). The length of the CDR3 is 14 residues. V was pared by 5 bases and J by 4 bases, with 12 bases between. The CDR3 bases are TGTGCCAGCAGCGCGCCGGGGGGAAATCAGCCCCAGCATTTT. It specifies CASSAPGGNQPQHF.

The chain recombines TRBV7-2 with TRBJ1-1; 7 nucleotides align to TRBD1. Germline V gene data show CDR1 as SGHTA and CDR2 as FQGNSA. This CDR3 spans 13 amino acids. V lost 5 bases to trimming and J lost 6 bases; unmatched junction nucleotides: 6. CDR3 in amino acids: CASSIKTGSEAFF. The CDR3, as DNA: TGTGCCAGCAGCATCAAGACAGGGTCTGAAGCTTTCTTT.

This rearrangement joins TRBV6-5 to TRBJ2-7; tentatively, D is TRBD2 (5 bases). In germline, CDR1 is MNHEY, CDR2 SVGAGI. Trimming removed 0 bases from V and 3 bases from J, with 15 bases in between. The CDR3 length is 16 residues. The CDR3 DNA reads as TGTGCCAGCAGTTACTCGGCATTTCCGCGGGTCTACGAGCAGTACTTC. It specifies CASSYSAFPRVYEQYF.

The CDR3 DNA reads TGTGCCAGCGTAACTTTGGGACTAACCTACAATGAGCAGTTCTTC. Its protein is CASVTLGLTYNEQFF. The chain is built from TRBV2 and TRBJ2-1, with TRBD2 matching 7 bases. The CDR3 extends over 15 amino acids. CDR1 is SNHLY and CDR2 is FYNNEI in the germline V gene. The V and J ends lost 8 bases and 2 bases, in that order; junction bases with no gene match: 9.

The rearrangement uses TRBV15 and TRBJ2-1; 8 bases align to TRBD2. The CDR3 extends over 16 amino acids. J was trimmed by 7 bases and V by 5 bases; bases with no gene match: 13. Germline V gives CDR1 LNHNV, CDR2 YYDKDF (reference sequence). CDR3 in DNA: TGTGCCACCAGCCTGGGACTAGAGGGGACTTGGAATGAGCAGTTCTTC. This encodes CATSLGLEGTWNEQFF.

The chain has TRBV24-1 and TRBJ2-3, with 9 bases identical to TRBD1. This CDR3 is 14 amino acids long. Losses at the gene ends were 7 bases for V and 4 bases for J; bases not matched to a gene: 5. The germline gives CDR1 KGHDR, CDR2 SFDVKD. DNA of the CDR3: TGTGCCACCAGGGACAGGGGCTACCCAGATACGCAGTATTTT. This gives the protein CATRDRGYPDTQYF.

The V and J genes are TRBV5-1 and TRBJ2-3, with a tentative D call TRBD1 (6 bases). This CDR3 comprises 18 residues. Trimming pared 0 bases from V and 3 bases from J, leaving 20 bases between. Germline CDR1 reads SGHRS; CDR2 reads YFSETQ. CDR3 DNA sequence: TGCGCCAGCAGCTTGGAGAGGAGGTACAGGGTGGGTACAGATACGCAGTATTTT. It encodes CASSLERRYRVGTDTQYF.